A selection of T cell receptor beta chains follows, all from one sample in a study of blood T cell repertoires in COVID-19. The table came from immunoSEQ multiplex PCR; TCRdb's copy has only in-frame clones and leaves some out. This table holds about 460,000 clones, approximately 86% found once. The sample comprised PBMCs or T cells enriched from blood (not recorded which). The receptors come from an older woman who had recovered from COVID-19. The CDR3 runs from the conserved cysteine through the conserved F or W. Fields, in order: V gene, J gene, CDR3 protein.

TRBV18,TRBJ1-1,CASSPDQTMNTEAFF
TRBV6-4,TRBJ1-1,CASSDSGGSNEAFF
TRBV18,TRBJ1-2,CASSGGVDYGYTF
TRBV10-2,TRBJ2-7,CASRVEHEQYF
TRBV2,TRBJ1-2,CASSGDRQGGYTF
TRBV20-1,TRBJ2-1,CSASSINYEQFF
TRBV5-4,TRBJ2-3,CASSSPRAGGPYTQYF
TRBV25-1,TRBJ1-1,CASSEYILQGAGEAFF
TRBV2,TRBJ1-3,CASSEAGTQGNTIYF
TRBV5-1,TRBJ1-1,CASSLVGQNTEAFF
TRBV19,TRBJ1-2,CASSDRGEDGYTF
TRBV30,TRBJ2-5,CAWSVKGRETQYF
TRBV2,TRBJ1-6,CASILTGWDNSPLHF
TRBV5-1,TRBJ2-3,CASSLGTGDITDTQYF
TRBV24-1,TRBJ2-3,CATSDPGQGQSDTQYF
TRBV25-1,TRBJ2-2,CASSVQPRTNTGELFF
TRBV2,TRBJ2-1,CASSERGLLAGSNEQFF
TRBV10-2,TRBJ2-7,CASMAGQGYEQYF
TRBV6-1,TRBJ2-7,CASSEWTSSYEQYF
TRBV24-1,TRBJ1-2,CAIQDRGLPTGYTF
TRBV6-2/TRBV6-3,TRBJ1-3,CASNPQGHSGNTIYF
TRBV5-6,TRBJ2-2,CASSLDTGELFF
TRBV6-6,TRBJ1-5,CASSRTGTKGGQPQHF
TRBV6-1,TRBJ2-3,CASSERWGDGTDTQYF
TRBV5-8,TRBJ1-2,CASRLRGMRGYTF
TRBV6-5,TRBJ1-5,CASRSGFYSNQPQHF
TRBV2,TRBJ2-3,CASSPQGGDTQYF
TRBV2,TRBJ1-2,CASTWDGGGSGYTF
TRBV2,TRBJ2-1,CASSRTGNNEQFF
TRBV5-1,TRBJ2-2,CASSLGHPNTGELFF
TRBV5-1,TRBJ1-4,CASSLVGGIGNEKLFF
TRBV6-2/TRBV6-3,TRBJ1-5,CASSRVEFSNQPQHF
TRBV19,TRBJ2-2,CASSYQGLPTGELFF
TRBV23-1,TRBJ2-2,CASSQSWSGVLPGELFF
TRBV12-5,TRBJ1-2,CASGLGHSNYGYTF
TRBV30,TRBJ2-7,CAWRVTGSNEQYF
TRBV24-1,TRBJ1-2,CATSEEGFSYGYTF
TRBV29-1,TRBJ1-1,CSVRARGQDRPEAFF
TRBV14,TRBJ1-6,CASSRGSPSSYNSPLHF
TRBV27,TRBJ1-3,CASSLVPGAGNTIYF
TRBV19,TRBJ1-2,CASSSWTGRDYGYTF
TRBV6-5,TRBJ2-5,CASRQVQETQYF
TRBV14,TRBJ2-7,CASSQYGVSEEQYF
TRBV19,TRBJ1-4,CATSPGGAEEKLFF
TRBV29-1,TRBJ1-1,CSATRQTMNTEAFF